This entry lists 10 T cell receptor beta chains sequenced from one sample in a study of T cell changes during pregnancy in multiple sclerosis. Method: immunoSEQ multiplex PCR; TCRdb's copy keeps in-frame clones and lacks some. This sample yields 55,000 to 70,000 clones, of which about 90% are seen a single time; roughly 1.3% belongs to the top ten. This specimen was peripheral blood, taken in the second trimester of pregnancy. All receptors come from a female donor in good health, enrolled as a control in a pregnancy study.

V gene TRBV6-5 combines with J gene TRBJ1-2, with 11 bases aligning to TRBD1. CDR1 and CDR2 from the germline V gene are MNHEY and SVGAGI. The V and J ends lost 4 bases and 2 bases, in that order; junction bases with no gene match: 3. CDR3 length: 15 amino acids. The CDR3 loop reads CASSWGQGGNYGYTF. Written as DNA, the CDR3 is TGTGCCAGCAGTTGGGGACAGGGGGGCAACTATGGCTACACCTTC.

The rearrangement joins TRBV10-1 to TRBJ2-7; perhaps TRBD2 as D (5 bases). The CDR3 extends over 13 amino acids. Germline CDR1 and CDR2: WNHNN and SYGVQD (reference sequence). V was cut by 0 bases and J by 7 bases, with 10 bases left in between. CDR3 in DNA: TGCGCCAGCAGTGAGTCGGAGGCAGAGGAGCAGTACTTC. Its protein is CASSESEAEEQYF.

The CDR3 coding sequence is TGTGCCAGCAGTCCTAACCGGGGTACGCAGTATTTT. Translating gives CASSPNRGTQYF. The chain carries TRBV7-2 and TRBJ2-3; a weak D match, TRBD2 (5 bases). Germline CDR1 reads SGHTA; CDR2 reads FQGNSA. Deletions cut 6 bases from V and 8 bases from J, with 12 bases between. The CDR3 is made up of 12 amino acids.

This clone came up once. The chain employs TRBV19 and TRBJ2-1, with D maybe TRBD1 (6 bases). Trimming left V 2 bases short and J 8 bases short, with 13 bases between. From germline, CDR1 is LNHDA and CDR2 SQIVND (reference sequence). This CDR3 region has 14 residues. CDR3 sequence: CASSIWGQADEQFF. The CDR3 DNA is TGTGCCAGTAGTATATGGGGACAAGCAGATGAGCAGTTCTTC.

The V and J genes are TRBV6-6 and TRBJ1-3; the match to TRBD1 covers 9 bases. The CDR3 is made up of 14 amino acids. CDR1 is MNHNY and CDR2 is SVGAGI in the germline V gene (reference sequence). After removal of 5 bases from V and 3 bases from J, the junction contained 2 bases not matched to a gene. Here the CDR3 reads CASSNRGLGNTIYF. For the CDR3, the DNA is TGTGCCAGCAGTAACAGGGGGCTTGGAAACACCATATATTTT.

The gene calls are TRBV12-5 and TRBJ2-3; TRBD2 matches at 8 bases. The CDR3 covers 14 residues. Germline CDR1 is LGHNT and CDR2 is FRNRAP. The V gene end was trimmed by 7 bases and the J gene end by 0 bases; junction bases not matched to a gene: 3. The CDR3 loop is CASVAGPSTDTQYF. The CDR3 DNA reads as TGTGCTAGTGTAGCGGGACCTAGCACAGATACGCAGTATTTT.

This clone has a handful of counts. This rearrangement joins TRBV2 to TRBJ1-1, with no clear D. CDR1 is SNHLY, CDR2 FYNNEI, per germline. V dropped 7 bases and J dropped 4 bases, with 7 bases sitting between them. The length of the CDR3 is 11 residues. For the CDR3, the DNA is TGTGCCAGCACTCGGGGCACTGAAGCTTTCTTT. Its protein is CASTRGTEAFF.

The gene calls are TRBV7-2 and TRBJ1-2, with 9 bases that match TRBD1. The germline CDR1 and CDR2 sequences are SGHTA and FQGNSA. CDR3 length: 12 residues. J gave up 8 bases and V 5 bases, and 3 bases lay outside the gene matches. As DNA, the CDR3 is TGTGCCAGCAGCCCGGGACAGGGAGGCTACACCTTC. Encoded protein: CASSPGQGGYTF.

The rearrangement joins TRBV4-1 to TRBJ1-5; D ambiguous. V was pared by 6 bases and J by 9 bases, with 12 bases between. Germline values: CDR1 MGHRA, CDR2 YSYEKL. CDR3 length: 12 amino acids. The CDR3, as DNA: TGCGCCAGCAGGACGGAGTCCGGGCCCCAGCATTTT. It translates to CASRTESGPQHF.

This chain joins TRBV5-4 and TRBJ2-5, with TRBD2 matching over 9 bases. Per germline, CDR1 SGHNT and CDR2 YYREEE (reference sequence). This CDR3 has 16 residues. V lost 3 bases and J lost 0; bases outside the gene matches: 6. The DNA for the CDR3 is TGTGCCAGCAGCTCCCGCCAGCGGGGGGACCAAGAGACCCAGTACTTC. This gives the protein CASSSRQRGDQETQYF.